Each of the 9 T cell receptor beta chains below was sequenced from the same sample in a study of blood T cell repertoires in COVID-19. The table came from immunoSEQ multiplex PCR; TCRdb's copy has only in-frame clones and leaves some out. The table shows fewer than 95,000 clones, with about nine tenths occurring only once. Sample: peripheral blood. Source of these receptors: a male donor with acute or convalescent COVID-19.

The CDR3 is CASSYGQPNTGELFF. The CDR3 DNA reads TGTGCCAGCAGTTACGGACAGCCGAACACCGGGGAGCTGTTTTTT. The rearrangement uses TRBV6-5 and TRBJ2-2, with D possibly matching TRBD1 (6 bases). The CDR3 is made up of 15 amino acids. Germline V gene lookup returns CDR1 MNHEY and CDR2 SVGAGI. V gave up 2 bases and J gave up 0 bases, with 7 bases separating them.

This clone was recorded only once. This chain joins TRBV6-1 and TRBJ2-7, with 8 bases identical to TRBD1. CDR1 is MNHNS and CDR2 is SASEGT in the germline V gene. The CDR3 spans 18 residues. V was pared by 2 bases and J by 2 bases, with 14 bases of the junction left unmatched. The CDR3 is CASSEFPTGQAGTYEQYF. The CDR3 DNA reads TGTGCCAGCAGTGAATTCCCTACGGGACAGGCGGGTACCTACGAGCAGTACTTC.

V is TRBV16 and J is TRBJ2-5; D might be TRBD2 (5 bases). CDR1 KGHSY and CDR2 FQNENV come from the germline V gene. Trimming removed 0 bases from V and 5 bases from J, with 19 bases in between. This CDR3 has 17 amino acids. This chain's CDR3 is CASSQSGGDYGRETQYF. The CDR3 nucleotides are TGTGCCAGCAGCCAATCAGGAGGAGACTATGGGCGGGAGACCCAGTACTTC. Drawing the rest from reference TRBV16 and TRBJ2-5, the complete variable domain is GEEVAQTPKHLVRGEGQKAKLYCAPIKGHSYVFWYQQVLKNEFKFLISFQNENVFDETGMPKERFSAKCLPNSPCSLEIQATKLEDSAVYFCASSQSGGDYGRETQYFGPGTRLLVL.

J is TRBJ2-4 and V is TRBV11-2; perhaps TRBD1 as D (6 bases). Trimming took off 3 bases at V and 5 bases at J, with 20 bases between the two ends. The CDR3 is 17 amino acids. Germline V gives CDR1 SGHAT, CDR2 FQNNGV. The CDR3 DNA is TGTGCCAGCAGCTTTGAGCGCGGACAGTCGCCGGAAAACATTCAGTACTTC. Its protein product is CASSFERGQSPENIQYF.

V and J are TRBV5-4 and TRBJ2-7; TRBD2 agrees at 10 bases. The germline CDR1 and CDR2 sequences are SGHNT and YYREEE (reference sequence). J gave up 0 bases and V 4 bases, and 7 bases lay outside the gene matches. The CDR3 extends over 16 amino acids. CDR3 protein: CASSPTSGLSSYEQYF. In DNA, the CDR3 is TGTGCCAGCAGCCCGACTAGCGGGTTGAGCTCCTACGAGCAGTACTTC.

This clone appeared a single time. V is TRBV7-9 and J is TRBJ2-3; D might be TRBD1 (6 bases). The CDR3 sequence is 15 residues long. Per germline, CDR1 SEHNR and CDR2 FQNEAQ (reference sequence). V lost 5 bases and J 1 base, leaving 13 bases between the germline ends. The CDR3 region is CASSGTIVGTDTQYF. CDR3 nucleotides: TGTGCCAGCAGCGGGACAATCGTGGGCACAGATACGCAGTATTTT.

V is TRBV7-8 and J is TRBJ1-2, with D perhaps TRBD1 (5 bases). Between the trimmed V and J ends, which lost 1 base and 8 bases, there was a span of 11 bases. The germline CDR1 and CDR2 sequences are SGHVS and FQNEAQ. The CDR3 is 13 residues long. The CDR3 nucleotides read TGTGCCAGCAGCTTAGGCCAGCGGGACGGCTACACCTTC. This translates into CASSLGQRDGYTF.

Concerning this clone: The CDR3 ends on some other residue instead of the conserved phenylalanine or tryptophan, so this is likely a read error. It is unclear where the CDR3 begins or ends on the DNA, so no DNA is shown, and the CDR3 is as TCRdb lists it. This chain links TRBV2 with TRBJ2-7; the tabulated D call, TRBD1, remains unverified against the DNA. Germline CDR1 and CDR2: SNHLY and FYNNEI. The CDR3 length is 11 residues, termini included. CDR3 protein: CARGRGGQEFI.

This chain links TRBV5-5 with TRBJ1-2; D gene ambiguous. Per the germline V gene, CDR1 is SGHKS and CDR2 is YYEKEE (reference sequence). Between the trimmed V and J ends, which lost 0 bases and 7 bases, there was a span of 13 bases. The CDR3 contains 14 residues. The CDR3 region has the DNA TGTGCCAGCAGCTTGGAGGTGAGCGGGGTTGGCTACACCTTC. Protein: CASSLEVSGVGYTF.